This passage covers 22 T cell receptor beta chains from one sample sequenced in a study of beta chain features in type 1 diabetes. Expressed TCRB transcripts got sequenced, as all isolated RNA was reverse transcribed. Clones were read by immunoSEQ multiplex PCR, and TCRdb kept only the in-frame ones, dropping some. The sample has about 150,000 clones; approximately 9.9% are singletons. The specimen sequenced was central memory CD4+ T cells from blood. All receptors come from a woman between 18 and 30 years old in good health.

This chain connects TRBV6-6 to TRBJ1-1; TRBD1 matches 9 bases. V shed 7 bases, J shed 4 bases, and the junction held 4 bases outside the gene matches. This CDR3 comprises 13 residues. CDR1 MNHNY and CDR2 SVGAGI come from the germline V gene (reference sequence). CDR3 sequence reads: CASNMDRGTEAFF. The CDR3 DNA is TGTGCCAGCAATATGGACAGGGGCACTGAAGCTTTCTTT.

This clone was observed a few times. The chain is built from TRBV7-6 and TRBJ2-1; 8 bases are a match to TRBD2. CDR3 length: 14 residues. V trimming: 2 bases; J trimming: 7 bases; junction bases outside the gene matches: 4. Germline lookup yields CDR1 SGHVS and CDR2 FNYEAQ. CDR3 nucleotide sequence: TGTGCCAGCAGCTTACCCTCTAGCGGGAATGAGCAGTTCTTC. This translates into CASSLPSSGNEQFF.

This clone was detected many times. This chain joins TRBV4-3 and TRBJ1-4; unclear D gene. CDR1 is LGHNA and CDR2 is YSLEER in the germline V gene. V was pared by 0 bases and J by 4 bases, with 12 bases between. The CDR3 extends over 16 amino acids. This CDR3 reads CASSQDHARGNEKLFF. The CDR3 coding sequence is TGCGCCAGCAGCCAAGACCATGCCCGGGGTAATGAAAAACTGTTTTTT.

Only a few counts were recorded for this clone. CDR3 nucleotide sequence: TGTGCCAGCAGCTTACTTACGGGAGGGGTGAACATTCAGTACTTC. Translated: CASSLLTGGVNIQYF. The rearrangement uses TRBV11-3 and TRBJ2-4; 8 bases map to TRBD2. The CDR3 runs 15 residues. V lost 2 bases, J lost 7 bases, and 7 bases stayed unmatched. Germline CDR1 SGHNT, CDR2 YENEEA.

The table lists this clone with a count of one. The chain carries TRBV9 and TRBJ2-2; 9 nucleotides match TRBD1. Trimming removed 0 bases from V and 11 bases from J; junction bases left unmatched: 2. This CDR3 contains 13 residues. Germline V gene sequence: CDR1 SGDLS, CDR2 YYNGEE. The CDR3 region is CASSVATGGELFF. The CDR3 coding sequence is TGTGCCAGCAGCGTAGCGACAGGGGGAGAGCTGTTTTTT.

The rearrangement links TRBV7-8 to TRBJ2-1; 9 bases align to TRBD1. V lost 8 bases to trimming and J lost 2 bases; unmatched junction nucleotides: 7. CDR3 length: 15 residues. The germline V gene encodes CDR1 SGHVS and CDR2 FQNEAQ. DNA of the CDR3: TGTGCCAGCGCTAGGGACAGGGTGCCCTACAATGAGCAGTTCTTC. The encoded protein is CASARDRVPYNEQFF.

The chain is built from TRBV5-1 and TRBJ1-1, with 7 nucleotides matching TRBD1. V lost 4 bases and J lost 3; bases outside the gene matches: 6. CDR3 size: 14 residues. The germline gives CDR1 SGHRS, CDR2 YFSETQ. The CDR3 sequence: CASSPTGPYTEAFF. The CDR3 nucleotides are TGCGCCAGCAGCCCGACAGGGCCTTACACTGAAGCTTTCTTT.

In this sample, this clone turned up a few times. The rearrangement uses TRBV6-5 and TRBJ1-2; possibly TRBD1 for D (5 bases). From germline, CDR1 is MNHEY and CDR2 SVGAGI. V lost 5 bases to trimming and J lost 0 bases, with 13 bases between them. The CDR3 contains 15 residues. CDR3 loop: CASSPGQFSNYGYTF. The CDR3 nucleotides are TGTGCCAGCAGTCCCGGACAATTTTCTAACTATGGCTACACCTTC.

The CDR3 is CAPSLRTKETQYF. CDR3 nucleotides: TGTGCTCCCAGCTTGAGGACTAAGGAGACCCAGTACTTC. J is TRBJ2-5 and V is TRBV7-7; TRBD2 is a possible D gene (6 bases). CDR1 and CDR2 (germline): SSHAT, FNYEAQ (reference sequence). CDR3 length: 13 residues. Combining the CDR3 with reference TRBV7-7 and TRBJ2-5 gives the whole variable domain GAGVSQSPRYKVTKRGQDVTLRCDPISSHATLYWYQQALGQGPEFLTYFNYEAQPDKSGLPSDRFSAERPEGSISTLTIQRTEQRDSAMYRCAPSLRTKETQYFGPGTRLLVL.

In its sample, this clone was seen a few times. The CDR3 sequence: CASSPSPNGPEAFF. The CDR3 DNA follows: TGTGCCAGCAGCCCTAGCCCGAATGGACCTGAAGCTTTCTTT. This rearrangement joins TRBV7-2 to TRBJ1-1; D is unclear. Germline V gene sequence: CDR1 SGHTA, CDR2 FQGNSA. Trimming pared 5 bases from V and 6 bases from J, leaving 16 bases between. The CDR3 sequence is 14 residues long.

This clone was detected only a few times. V gene TRBV5-4 combines with J gene TRBJ1-1; D is perhaps TRBD1 (5 bases). Trimming took off 4 bases at V and 0 bases at J, with 10 bases between the two ends. CDR3 length: 14 residues. Germline V gives CDR1 SGHNT, CDR2 YYREEE (reference sequence). The CDR3 nucleotides read TGTGCCAGCAGCCTCAGACAGATGAACACTGAAGCTTTCTTT. Protein sequence: CASSLRQMNTEAFF.

This clone was detected a few times. The genes are TRBV5-1 and TRBJ2-3; TRBD2 matches at 8 bases. From germline, CDR1 is SGHRS and CDR2 YFSETQ. The CDR3 is 16 residues long. With 0 bases clipped from V and 6 bases from J, the junction kept 9 bases outside the gene matches. CDR3 coding DNA: TGCGCCAGCAGCTTGGACCTAGCGGGCCAGGGGGATACGCAGTATTTT. This codes for CASSLDLAGQGDTQYF.

The V call is TRBV6-6, the J call TRBJ1-6; D may be TRBD1 (5 bases). The CDR3 runs 13 residues. V dropped 10 bases and J dropped 7 bases, with 14 bases sitting between them. Germline lookup yields CDR1 MNHNY and CDR2 SVGAGI (reference sequence). The DNA for the CDR3 is TGTGCCACCGCACGCGGGGCCAATTCACCCCTCCACTTT. Protein product: CATARGANSPLHF.

The genes are TRBV9 and TRBJ1-2; D is undetermined. CDR3 length: 15 amino acids. The germline CDR1 and CDR2 sequences are SGDLS and YYNGEE. V lost 0 bases to trimming and J lost 2 bases, with 11 bases between them. In DNA, the CDR3 is TGTGCCAGCAGCGTAGCGCCGGGAGGCAACTATGGCTACACCTTC. Translating it yields CASSVAPGGNYGYTF.

This chain joins TRBV6-1 and TRBJ1-5; D not certain. Germline values: CDR1 MNHNS, CDR2 SASEGT. V shed 6 bases and J shed 4 bases, with 7 bases lying between them. There are 12 residues in the CDR3. For the CDR3, the DNA is TGTGCCAGCAGCCTAAAAAATCAGCCCCAGCATTTT. This gives the protein CASSLKNQPQHF.

This clone turned up a few times. CDR3 sequence (DNA): TGTGCCAGCAGCAATACAGGCCCTATCTATGGCTACACCTTC. Protein product: CASSNTGPIYGYTF. The chain recombines TRBV21-1 with TRBJ1-2; the table's TRBD1 call for D was not verified on the DNA. TRBV21-1 has pseudogene status. The CDR3 length is 14 residues.

This clone showed up just a few times. The chain uses TRBV7-8 and TRBJ2-7; 11 bases line up with TRBD2. CDR1 SGHVS and CDR2 FQNEAQ come from the germline V gene. This CDR3 region has 13 residues. With V trimmed by 3 bases and J by 5 bases, 0 bases remained unmatched. The CDR3: CASSLGLADEQYF. As DNA, the CDR3 is TGTGCCAGCAGCTTGGGACTAGCGGACGAGCAGTACTTC.

The chain links TRBV5-5 to TRBJ1-1; 7 bases fit TRBD1. The ends lost 4 bases at V and 6 bases at J; junction bases unmatched: 9. From germline, CDR1 is SGHKS and CDR2 YYEKEE (reference sequence). The CDR3 loop spans 14 amino acids. Here the CDR3 reads CASSIQGSSSEAFF. Here the CDR3 DNA reads TGTGCCAGCAGCATACAGGGGTCTTCATCTGAAGCTTTCTTT.

This clone came up many times. The J gene is TRBJ1-2, the V gene TRBV19; D uncertain. This CDR3 spans 15 amino acids. The V gene's germline CDR1 is LNHDA and CDR2 SQIVND (reference sequence). V was cut by 9 bases and J by 1 base, with 18 bases left in between. CDR3: CASLRTGSDNYGYTF. DNA for the CDR3: TGTGCCAGCCTAAGGACGGGGAGCGATAACTATGGCTACACCTTC.

This clone was counted between two and nine times. This chain links TRBV5-6 with TRBJ2-1, with 10 bases fitting TRBD1. There are 13 residues in the CDR3. V shed 4 bases, J shed 13 bases, and the junction held 8 bases outside the gene matches. Germline V gene sequence: CDR1 SGHDT, CDR2 YYEEEE. The CDR3 loop is CASSRDRGPPQFF. CDR3 bases: TGTGCCAGCAGCCGGGACAGGGGCCCTCCCCAGTTCTTC.

This clone was seen more than once but under ten times. CDR3 nucleotides: TGTGCCTGGAGTAGCTCAGATACGCAGTATTTT. Amino acid sequence: CAWSSSDTQYF. The rearrangement links TRBV30 to TRBJ2-3; no reliable D call. With 2 bases removed from V and 4 bases from J, the gap between germline ends came to 4 bases. The CDR3 is 11 amino acids. Germline V gene data show CDR1 as GTSNPN and CDR2 as SVGIG (reference sequence).

This clone has ten or more counts. The chain has TRBV5-4 and TRBJ1-2; 8 bases are shared with TRBD1. Trimming removed 1 base from V and 4 bases from J; junction bases left unmatched: 3. Germline V gene data show CDR1 as SGHNT and CDR2 as YYREEE (reference sequence). The CDR3 runs 14 residues. The CDR3 DNA reads TGTGCCAGCAGCTTGAATGGACAGGGCTATGGCTACACCTTC. This translates into CASSLNGQGYGYTF.